The 11 T cell receptor beta chains below were found in one sample sequenced in a study of breast tumors, draining lymph nodes, adjacent tissues. TCRdb itself ran the multiplex PCR reads through MiXCR, one entry per CDR3 protein. The sample shows fewer than 150,000 distinct CDR3 sequences, 20% to 25% of them seen only once. Samples came from axillary lymph nodes draining the breast cancer. The sequencing input was axillary lymph node tissue. The receptors originated from a female donor with breast cancer. Some clones in this sample may be carry-over from other donors' samples.

This clonotype was found a few times. The rearrangement joins TRBV6-1 to TRBJ1-5; no definite D call. The CDR3 covers 16 residues. Trimming pared 4 bases from V and 4 bases from J, leaving 17 bases between. Germline-derived CDR1 and CDR2 are MNHNS and SASEGT. CDR3 region: CASSADVLRLNQPQHF. In DNA form, the CDR3 reads TGTGCCAGCAGTGCGGACGTCCTACGTCTTAATCAGCCCCAGCATTTT.

This clonotype was seen repeatedly, ten times or more. The CDR3 DNA follows: TGTGCCAGCAGTTTACGTGCGGGCCGGAATTCACCCCTCCACTTT. Amino acid sequence: CASSLRAGRNSPLHF. This chain joins TRBV12-3 or TRBV12-4 and TRBJ1-6; no definite D call. Trimming took off 2 bases at V and 7 bases at J, with 12 bases between the two ends. CDR3 length: 15 amino acids.

For this clonotype: This clone may be a read error of a much larger clone one base away. The gene calls are TRBV20-1 and TRBJ1-3; D perhaps matches TRBD1 (6 bases). Trimming cost V 2 bases and J 0 bases, with 20 bases left between them. CDR1 and CDR2 (germline): DFQATT, SNEGSKA (reference sequence). The CDR3 is 18 amino acids. In DNA form, the CDR3 reads TGCAGTGCTAGACCACAGGGACGGGGGACCTACTCTGGAAACACCATATATTTT. It specifies CSARPQGRGTYSGNTIYF.

At least ten counts were recorded for this clonotype. The chain has TRBV6-1 and TRBJ1-4, with D maybe TRBD1 (5 bases). CDR1 and CDR2 (germline): MNHNS, SASEGT. Trimming left V 3 bases short and J 1 base short, with 12 bases between. The CDR3 is 16 amino acids. CDR3 amino acids: CASSESRARTNEKLFF. CDR3 nucleotides: TGTGCCAGCAGTGAGAGCAGGGCCCGAACTAATGAAAAACTGTTTTTT.

In its sample, this clonotype was seen many times. CDR3 nucleotide sequence: TGTGCCATCAGGGGACAGGGGGATTCACCCCTCCACTTT. This translates into CAIRGQGDSPLHF. The chain couples TRBV10-3 to TRBJ1-6, with 11 bases that match TRBD1. After removal of 6 bases from V and 8 bases from J, the junction contained 0 bases not matched to a gene. The CDR3 sequence is 13 residues long. Germline V gene data show CDR1 as ENHRY and CDR2 as SYGVKD.

In its sample, this clonotype was seen many times. The chain links TRBV27 to TRBJ2-2, with 9 positions matching TRBD2. CDR1 MNHEY and CDR2 SMNVEV come from the germline V gene (reference sequence). The CDR3 has 14 amino acids. The V gene end was trimmed by 3 bases and the J gene end by 7 bases; junction bases not matched to a gene: 3. The CDR3 protein is CASSLTSGDGELFF. The CDR3 nucleotides are TGTGCCAGCAGTTTGACTAGCGGTGACGGGGAGCTGTTTTTT.

Details on this clonotype: Just one base apart from a much larger clone, this may be a read error. V and J are TRBV7-3 and TRBJ2-6, with D perhaps matching TRBD1 (5 bases). CDR1 and CDR2 from the germline V gene are SGHTA and FQGTGA. This CDR3 region has 15 residues. The chain's CDR3 is CASSLGNAGANALTF. The DNA for the CDR3 is TGTGCCAGCAGCTTAGGAAATGCTGGGGCCAACGCCCTGACTTTC. Looking up the rest from reference TRBV7-3 and TRBJ2-6 gives the full variable domain: GAGVSQTPSNKVTEKGKYVELRCDPISGHTALYWYRQSLGQGPEFLIYFQGTGAADDSGLPNDRFFAVRPEGSVSTLKIQRTERGDSAVYLCASSLGNAGANALTFGAGSRLTVL.

This clonotype came up many times. V and J are TRBV20-1 and TRBJ2-1; 11 positions agree with TRBD2. Germline V gene lookup returns CDR1 DFQATT and CDR2 SNEGSKA (reference sequence). The CDR3 length is 18 residues. Trimming at V came to 0 bases and at J to 4 bases, leaving 11 bases not matched to a gene. CDR3 bases: TGCAGTGCTAGAGATCGGCTAGCGGGAGGCTCAAGATACAATGAGCAGTTCTTC. It yields the protein CSARDRLAGGSRYNEQFF.

In this sample, this clonotype turned up many times. The rearrangement joins TRBV6-1 to TRBJ2-7; TRBD1 might be the D (6 bases). The V end was cut by 3 bases, the J end by 0 bases, with 9 bases between. The CDR3 sequence is 14 residues long. Germline V CDR1 and CDR2: MNHNS, SASEGT. DNA for the CDR3: TGTGCCAGCAGTGAGCAGGGGATCTCCTACGAGCAGTACTTC. Its protein product is CASSEQGISYEQYF.

This clonotype has a count of ten or more. The chain couples TRBV6-1 to TRBJ2-5; perhaps TRBD1 as D (6 bases). The CDR3 contains 15 residues. Germline lookup yields CDR1 MNHNS and CDR2 SASEGT. Trimming took off 4 bases at V and 1 base at J, with 13 bases between the two ends. The CDR3 reads CASSGNRAFQETQYF. In nucleotides, the CDR3 is TGTGCCAGCAGTGGGAACAGGGCCTTCCAAGAGACCCAGTACTTC.

This clonotype was counted ten times or more. The J gene is TRBJ2-7, the V gene TRBV6-1, with D possibly being TRBD2 (5 bases). Germline values: CDR1 MNHNS, CDR2 SASEGT. The CDR3 has 15 residues. Trimming took 0 bases from V and 2 from J, leaving 11 bases between them. CDR3 DNA: TGTGCCAGCAGTGAAGCCCTTTACGGGGCCTACGAGCAGTACTTC. It is translated as CASSEALYGAYEQYF.